The T cell receptor (beta chain) described here comes from a study of T cells in Graves' hyperthyroidism and ophthalmopathy. CDR3 size: 13 residues. V was clipped by 2 bases and J by 10 bases, with 9 bases between them. CDR1 is SGHTA and CDR2 is FQGTGA in the germline V gene. This clonotype was seen at least ten times. The antigen remains unidentified. What was amplified from RNA transcripts were TCR beta CDR3 regions. In the first-round RT-PCR of the TCR CDR3, the HTBI primer set was used. MiXCR, applied by TCRdb to the multiplex PCR reads, yields one record per CDR3 protein. The table shows 750,000 to 950,000 distinct CDR3 sequences, with about 38% occurring only once. General observations from the study: In simple terms, a model built on 13 V-J features told ophthalmopathy apart from stable hyperthyroidism.

The source of this sequence is a man aged 18 to 29 with Graves' hyperthyroidism. The chain couples TRBV7-3 to TRBJ1-6; D gene unclear. Sample: blood. The CDR3 spells CASSLLISSPLHF. For the CDR3, the DNA is TGTGCCAGCAGCTTATTGATCAGCTCACCCCTCCACTTT.